These 13 T cell receptor beta chains originate from one sample sequenced in a study of T cells in Graves' hyperthyroidism and ophthalmopathy. RNA transcripts were the template for amplifying TCR beta CDR3 regions. HTBI primers were used for first-round RT-PCR of the TCR CDR3. TCRdb fed the multiplex PCR reads into MiXCR, producing one record per CDR3 protein. This sample has hundreds of thousands of distinct CDR3 sequences; 20% occur once, and the top ten carry over 30%. The material sequenced was blood. These receptor sequences come from a man aged 30 to 39 with Graves' ophthalmopathy.

The chain uses TRBV18 and TRBJ2-2; D call uncertain. Trimming removed 7 bases at V and 5 bases at J, with 17 bases between. This CDR3 comprises 15 residues. CDR1 is KGHSH, CDR2 LQKENI, per germline. CDR3 region: CASLNSGDFTGELFF. CDR3 bases: TGTGCCAGCTTGAACTCAGGAGACTTTACCGGGGAGCTGTTTTTT.

This clonotype showed up many times. The chain links TRBV27 to TRBJ1-1; D uncertain. CDR1 and CDR2 (germline): MNHEY, SMNVEV (reference sequence). This CDR3 comprises 13 residues. V was clipped by 0 bases and J by 7 bases, with 9 bases between them. Written as DNA, the CDR3 is TGTGCCAGCAGTTTATCGTGGGGAGATGAAGCTTTCTTT. Protein product: CASSLSWGDEAFF.

This clonotype was detected ten times or more. V gene TRBV11-2 combines with J gene TRBJ2-3; no clear D. The CDR3 consists of 14 residues. The germline V gene has CDR1 SGHAT and CDR2 FQNNGV. V lost 1 base to trimming and J lost 0 bases, with 5 bases between them. Here the CDR3 DNA reads TGTGCCAGCAGCTTAGCGCGAAGCACAGATACGCAGTATTTT. Its protein product is CASSLARSTDTQYF.

This chain uses TRBV7-3 with TRBJ2-1; TRBD2 matches at 7 bases. CDR1 is SGHTA and CDR2 is FQGTGA in the germline V gene. Trimming at V came to 5 bases and at J to 5 bases, leaving 9 bases not matched to a gene. The CDR3 contains 15 residues. The CDR3 bases are TGTGCCAGCAGCATAGGATGGGGGGGAAACAATGAGCAGTTCTTC. Protein: CASSIGWGGNNEQFF. Complete variable domain (other parts from reference TRBV7-3 and TRBJ2-1): GAGVSQTPSNKVTEKGKYVELRCDPISGHTALYWYRQSLGQGPEFLIYFQGTGAADDSGLPNDRFFAVRPEGSVSTLKIQRTERGDSAVYLCASSIGWGGNNEQFFGPGTRLTVL.

This clonotype was seen at least ten times. V gene TRBV30 combines with J gene TRBJ1-4; 9 nucleotides line up with TRBD1. Germline V gene lookup returns CDR1 GTSNPN and CDR2 SVGIG (reference sequence). Trimming took 5 bases from V and 5 from J; bases not matched to a gene: 3. This CDR3 region has 13 residues. The CDR3 DNA reads as TGTGCCTGGCAACAGGGGGCGAATGAAAAACTGTTTTTT. This translates into CAWQQGANEKLFF.

V is TRBV6-2 or TRBV6-3 and J is TRBJ2-1, with TRBD2 as a possible D gene (6 bases). Trimming stripped 5 bases from V and 4 bases from J, with 15 bases between. The CDR3 is made up of 15 amino acids. The germline V gene encodes CDR1 MNHEY and CDR2 SVGEGT. The CDR3 region is CASSRPRAGYNEQFF. Here the CDR3 DNA reads TGTGCCAGCAGTCGCCCTCGGGCGGGATACAATGAGCAGTTCTTC.

CDR3: CAWSSAAEAFF. The CDR3 bases are TGTGCCTGGAGTTCGGCAGCTGAAGCTTTCTTT. V gene TRBV30 combines with J gene TRBJ1-1, with D unresolved. This CDR3 has 11 residues. Between the trimmed V and J ends, which lost 2 bases and 6 bases, there was a span of 7 bases. Germline CDR1 and CDR2: GTSNPN and SVGIG (reference sequence). Based on the CDR3 plus reference TRBV30 and TRBJ1-1, the full variable domain is SQTIHQWPATLVQPVGSPLSLECTVEGTSNPNLYWYRQAAGRGLQLLFYSVGIGQISSEVPQNLSASRPQDRQFILSSKKLLLSDSGFYLCAWSSAAEAFFGQGTRLTVV.

The chain recombines TRBV27 with TRBJ2-1; no clear D. The CDR3 runs 15 residues. Trimming cost V 4 bases and J 0 bases, with 10 bases left between them. The V gene's germline CDR1 is MNHEY and CDR2 SMNVEV (reference sequence). CDR3 residues: CASSYRPSSYNEQFF. DNA of the CDR3: TGTGCCAGCAGTTATCGCCCGAGCTCCTACAATGAGCAGTTCTTC.

The chain joins TRBV6-1 to TRBJ1-1; possible D gene TRBD1, 6 bases. Deletions cut 5 bases from V and 5 bases from J, with 18 bases between. The CDR3 loop spans 15 amino acids. Looked up from germline, CDR1 is MNHNS and CDR2 is SASEGT. CDR3 region: CASSLTQGPQTEAFF. CDR3 in DNA: TGTGCCAGCAGTCTAACACAGGGCCCACAGACTGAAGCTTTCTTT.

This clonotype was seen repeatedly, ten times or more. The rearrangement uses TRBV12-3 or TRBV12-4 and TRBJ2-7; 11 bases align to TRBD2. The CDR3 runs 18 residues. J was trimmed by 3 bases and V by 5 bases; bases with no gene match: 15. The CDR3 reads CASSPAALAGGPHYEQYF. As DNA, the CDR3 is TGTGCCAGCAGTCCTGCCGCCTTAGCGGGAGGGCCTCACTACGAGCAGTACTTC.

This clonotype was detected many times. The chain joins TRBV7-2 to TRBJ2-3, with 10 bases aligning to TRBD2. With V trimmed by 5 bases and J by 4 bases, 15 bases remained unmatched. The V gene's germline CDR1 is SGHTA and CDR2 FQGNSA. The CDR3 covers 18 residues. In nucleotides, the CDR3 is TGTGCCAGCAGCGCCCCCCCCATACTAGCGGGATTACCAGATACGCAGTATTTT. This gives the protein CASSAPPILAGLPDTQYF.

In its sample, this clonotype was seen many times. The V call is TRBV7-2, the J call TRBJ2-7; 8 bases agree with TRBD2. There are 15 residues in the CDR3. J gave up 3 bases and V 1 base, and 5 bases lay outside the gene matches. Germline CDR1 reads SGHTA; CDR2 reads FQGNSA. CDR3 DNA: TGTGCCAGCAGCTTAGATGGACTAGCCCTCTACGAGCAGTACTTC. Protein sequence: CASSLDGLALYEQYF. Full variable domain (remainder filled in from reference TRBV7-2 and TRBJ2-7): GAGVSQSPSNKVTEKGKDVELRCDPISGHTALYWYRQSLGQGLEFLIYFQGNSAPDKSGLPSDRFSAERTGGSVSTLTIQRTQQEDSAVYLCASSLDGLALYEQYFGPGTRLTVT.

This clonotype was recorded a few times. The chain couples TRBV10-2 to TRBJ1-2, with no clear D. Trimming stripped 3 bases from V and 6 bases from J, with 11 bases between. Germline assignment: CDR1 WSHSY and CDR2 SAAADI. The CDR3 spans 13 residues. As DNA, the CDR3 is TGCGCCAGCAGTGACAGTCAGAATAATGGCTACACCTTC. Amino acids: CASSDSQNNGYTF.